This T cell receptor (beta chain) was sequenced in a study of blood T cell repertoires in COVID-19. As for the study in general: Sources were T cells, B-cell-depleted T cells, or PBMCs; the material itself was cDNA or gDNA.

This clone was found once. Original analysis: Reference gene primer amplification gave estimated nucleated cell counts. TCRdb keeps only in-frame clones here, not all; method: immunoSEQ multiplex PCR. From that table come the V and J calls and clone size; the DNA was used to work out D and trimming. The sample includes 250,000 to 350,000 clones, 70% to 90% of them seen just once. The V gene's germline CDR1 is MGHDK and CDR2 SYGVNS. V lost 6 bases and J 1 base, leaving 4 bases between the germline ends. The CDR3 runs to 11 residues. The chain employs TRBV25-1 and TRBJ2-7; no clear D. The source is a woman aged 55-70 years with acute or convalescent COVID-19. The sample taken for sequencing was peripheral blood. The CDR3, as DNA: TGTGCCAGCAGGCAGTCCTACGAGCAGTACTTC. This gives the protein CASRQSYEQYF.